A selection of T cell receptor beta chains follows, all from one sample in a study. TCRdb analysed the 5' RACE reads with MiXCR anew, one entry per CDR3 protein. The sample records approximately 31,000 distinct CDR3 sequences, approximately 27% being singletons. Sequenced sample: naive CD4+ T cells sorted from a lymph node. These receptors all come from a female donor with breast cancer. The CDR3 runs from the conserved cysteine through the conserved F or W. D genes are given only for firm matches. Clone size, where shown, is once, few, many, or a class for clones that have expanded.

j_call v_call cdr3_length d_call clone_size cdr3_aa cdr3_nt
TRBJ2-5 TRBV7-9 18 TRBD2 once CASSTAMTSGGRQETQYF TGTGCCAGCAGCACAGCGATGACTAGCGGGGGGCGACAAGAGACCCAGTACTTC
TRBJ2-1 TRBV5-1 12 - - CASSLSGNEQFF TGCGCCAGCAGCTTGAGTGGCAATGAGCAGTTCTTC
TRBJ1-3 TRBV7-9 15 - few CASSPTAGSGNTIYF TGTGCCAGCAGCCCGACTGCAGGGTCTGGCAACACCATATATTTT
TRBJ2-7 TRBV6-2/TRBV6-3 10 - - CASGAYEQYF TGTGCCAGCGGCGCCTACGAGCAGTACTTC
TRBJ2-7 TRBV29-1 14 TRBD1 few CSGISGTGAYEQYF TGCAGCGGTATTTCCGGGACAGGGGCTTACGAGCAGTACTTC
TRBJ2-2 TRBV5-4 17 - - CASSLAPHILTTGELFF TGTGCCAGCAGCTTGGCCCCTCACATCCTAACGACCGGGGAGCTGTTTTTT
TRBJ2-6 TRBV12-3/TRBV12-4 14 - once CASTSRSGANVLTF TGTGCCAGCACTTCCCGGTCAGGGGCCAACGTCCTGACTTTC
TRBJ2-3 TRBV6-5 17 - - CASSRRPLGPPGDTQYF TGTGCCAGCAGCCGGAGGCCACTAGGACCCCCGGGAGATACGCAGTATTTT
TRBJ2-1 TRBV6-2/TRBV6-3 14 TRBD2 few CASQRGGSYNEQFF TGTGCCAGCCAGCGGGGGGGCTCCTACAATGAGCAGTTCTTC
TRBJ2-3 TRBV27 13 - medium-sized CASRRPNTDTQYF TGTGCCAGCAGGCGCCCAAACACAGATACGCAGTATTTT
TRBJ1-4 TRBV4-2 14 - medium-sized CASSRTNPNEKLFF TGTGCCAGCAGCCGGACTAACCCCAATGAAAAACTGTTTTTT
TRBJ1-2 TRBV12-3/TRBV12-4 15 - - CASSWSGQANLGYTF TGTGCCAGCAGCTGGTCCGGGCAGGCGAACCTTGGCTACACCTTC
TRBJ1-2 TRBV5-1 12 TRBD1 - CASSADRDGHTF TGCGCCAGCAGCGCGGACAGGGATGGCCACACCTTC
TRBJ1-2 TRBV20-1 12 - - CSARWDGGFYTF TGCAGTGCTAGATGGGACGGGGGATTTTACACCTTC
TRBJ1-5 TRBV7-2 14 - few CASSFPGAWQPQHF TGTGCCAGCAGCTTTCCGGGAGCCTGGCAGCCCCAGCATTTT
TRBJ2-6 TRBV2 15 - few CASSEALTGANVLTF TGTGCCAGCAGTGAAGCGCTTACCGGGGCCAACGTCCTGACTTTC
TRBJ2-3 TRBV15 16 - - CATSRDLGRVADTQYF TGTGCCACCAGCAGAGATCTCGGTCGGGTGGCAGATACGCAGTATTTT
TRBJ1-6 TRBV7-3 15 TRBD1 - CASSLTGSHNSPLHF TGTGCCAGCAGCTTGACAGGGTCCCATAATTCACCCCTCCACTTT
TRBJ2-2 TRBV20-1 14 TRBD1 few CSVLGQGDTGELFF TGCAGTGTACTGGGACAGGGGGACACCGGGGAGCTGTTTTTT
TRBJ2-1 TRBV20-1 11 TRBD1 few CSARDSYEQFF TGCAGTGCGAGGGACAGCTATGAGCAGTTCTTC
TRBJ1-4 TRBV18 13 - - CASSPGPGEKLFF TGTGCCAGCTCACCGGGACCGGGTGAAAAACTGTTTTTT
TRBJ1-1 TRBV30 13 - - CAWSVRREAEAFF TGTGCCTGGAGTGTACGCAGGGAGGCTGAAGCTTTCTTT
TRBJ2-7 TRBV10-3 13 - many CAISVDRPTEQYF TGTGCCATCTCCGTCGACAGGCCTACGGAGCAGTACTTC
TRBJ2-2 TRBV3-1 15 - - CASSHSASYTGELFF TGTGCCAGCAGCCATTCGGCCAGCTACACCGGGGAGCTGTTTTTT
TRBJ1-1 TRBV10-2 13 - - CAISGGWVTEAFF TGCGCCATCAGTGGCGGGTGGGTCACTGAAGCTTTCTTT
TRBJ2-1 TRBV20-1 14 TRBD2 few CSARTSGRGNEQFF TGCAGTGCTAGAACTAGCGGGAGAGGCAATGAGCAGTTCTTC
TRBJ2-1 TRBV24-1 17 - few CATSDLSASSSYNEQFF TGTGCCACCAGTGATTTGAGCGCTTCTAGCTCCTACAATGAGCAGTTCTTC
TRBJ2-1 TRBV24-1 15 - - CATSDWGRGYNEQFF TGTGCCACCAGTGATTGGGGGCGGGGGTACAATGAGCAGTTCTTC
TRBJ2-3 TRBV4-2 15 TRBD2 few CASSQGGSTSDTQYF TGTGCCAGCAGCCAGGGCGGGAGTACGTCAGATACGCAGTATTTT
TRBJ2-1 TRBV14 16 TRBD1 - CASSHLQGSRVNEQFF TGTGCCAGCAGCCACTTACAGGGGTCCCGAGTAAATGAGCAGTTCTTC
TRBJ2-7 TRBV5-4 12 - - CASSSPGGEQYF TGTGCCAGCAGCTCACCCGGGGGCGAGCAGTACTTC
TRBJ1-1 TRBV7-8 14 TRBD1 once CASSYSTGRTEALF TGTGCTAGCAGCTATTCGACAGGGAGAACTGAAGCTCTCTTT
TRBJ2-2 TRBV3-1 15 TRBD2 few CASSPRRGVRMELFF TGTGCCAGCAGTCCTAGGCGGGGGGTTCGAATGGAGCTGTTTTTT
TRBJ2-2 TRBV7-3 14 - - CASSSQPGTGELFF TGTGCCAGCAGCTCGCAGCCGGGGACCGGGGAGCTGTTTTTT
TRBJ2-1 TRBV3-1 13 TRBD1 few CASSPTGYNEQFF TGTGCCAGCAGCCCGACAGGGTACAATGAGCAGTTCTTC
TRBJ1-6 TRBV20-1 17 - - CSARGDSSSSYNSPLHF TGCAGTGCTAGGGGAGACAGCTCCAGCTCCTATAATTCACCCCTCCACTTT
TRBJ1-2 TRBV7-2 16 - - CASSLDSGRRTYGYTF TGTGCCAGCAGCTTAGACTCGGGACGTAGGACTTATGGCTACACCTTC
TRBJ2-3 TRBV5-6 15 - - CAGSPDGSGQGPQYF TGTGCCGGCAGCCCCGATGGGTCGGGGCAGGGTCCGCAGTATTTT
TRBJ1-2 TRBV27 15 - - CASSSGPRVAYGYTF TGTGCCAGCAGTTCGGGTCCCAGGGTGGCCTATGGCTACACCTTC
TRBJ2-7 TRBV29-1 12 - - CSAGGGGYEQYF TGCAGCGCTGGAGGTGGAGGCTACGAGCAGTACTTC
TRBJ1-2 TRBV28 12 - - CASSLGLYGYTF TGTGCCAGCAGTTTAGGCCTTTATGGCTACACCTTC
TRBJ2-7 TRBV9 14 - - CASSAAGGVDEQYF TGTGCCAGCAGCGCCGCCGGCGGGGTGGACGAGCAGTACTTC
TRBJ2-2 TRBV7-9 12 - - CASSSNPGELFF TGTGCCAGCAGCTCCAACCCCGGGGAGCTGTTTTTT
TRBJ1-1 TRBV9 14 - few CASSISGAQSEAFF TGTGCCAGCAGTATCTCTGGGGCGCAGAGTGAAGCTTTCTTT
TRBJ2-3 TRBV6-1 18 - few CASSEEIGNRMRTDTQYF TGTGCCAGCAGTGAAGAAATAGGGAACAGAATGCGCACAGATACGCAGTATTTT
TRBJ1-5 TRBV5-1 13 - many CASSWGLNQPQHF TGCGCCAGCAGCTGGGGGCTGAATCAGCCCCAGCATTTT
TRBJ1-6 TRBV28 12 - - CASSRYNSPLHF TGTGCCAGCAGCAGGTATAATTCACCCCTCCACTTT
TRBJ2-5 TRBV3-1 12 - many CASSQAGETQYF TGTGCCAGCAGCCAGGCGGGGGAGACCCAGTACTTC
TRBJ2-1 TRBV7-2 15 TRBD1 - CASSFPTQSGGEQFF TGTGCCAGCAGCTTCCCAACACAATCAGGGGGTGAGCAGTTCTTC
TRBJ2-2 TRBV20-1 16 - - CSALWGAATALGELFF TGCAGTGCCCTCTGGGGTGCTGCGACCGCACTTGGGGAGCTGTTTTTT
TRBJ1-2 TRBV5-1 13 TRBD1 - CASSPRQGKGYTF TGCGCCAGCAGCCCGCGACAGGGGAAAGGCTACACCTTC
TRBJ2-1 TRBV25-1 11 - - CARGAQREQFF TGTGCCAGAGGGGCCCAACGTGAGCAGTTCTTC
TRBJ2-1 TRBV5-1 16 TRBD1 many CASSLEGQASYNEQFF TGCGCCAGCAGCTTGGAGGGACAGGCCTCCTACAATGAGCAGTTCTTC
TRBJ2-7 TRBV27 13 - - CASTDLRSYEQYF TGTGCCAGCACCGATTTAAGGTCCTACGAGCAGTACTTC